This T cell receptor (beta chain) originates from a study of read filtering for tumor transcriptome and immune sequencing. Study-wide background: After DNase treatment, RNA was made into whole-transcriptome libraries.

CDR1 is LGHNA and CDR2 is YSLEER in the germline V gene. The CDR3 covers 17 residues. J gave up 0 bases and V 0 bases, and 3 bases lay outside the gene matches. This library used roughly 430 ng RNA and molecular barcoded adaptors spanning alpha/delta and beta/gamma chains. Via MiXCR, TCRdb re-called the reads, giving one row per CDR3 protein. The repertoire has about 130,000 distinct CDR3 sequences, roughly an eighth of them found once; the top ten carry more than 6.5%. This clonotype was recorded at least ten times. Its antigen is unidentified. Overall study findings and caveats: About 82% of IR-seq clonotypes had a single read, yet these held approximately 3.5% of reads. Compared with RNA-seq, IR-seq gave much higher clonotype depth and reliability. The sorted CD138-negative fraction was a mixed bone marrow immune population, not purified T cells.

The chain has TRBV4-3 and TRBJ2-7, with 12 bases lining up with TRBD2. Sequenced sample: a population of CD138-negative cells sorted from bone marrow. The origin of this receptor is a donor over 35 with multiple myeloma. CDR3 in DNA: TGCGCCAGCAGCCAAGACTTGACTAGCGGGAGCTCCTACGAGCAGTACTTC. Amino acids: CASSQDLTSGSSYEQYF.